Given below is one T cell receptor (beta chain) in context. Trimming cost V 5 bases and J 5 bases; bases outside gene matches: 6. Germline V gene data show CDR1 as GTSNPN and CDR2 as SVGIG (reference sequence). The CDR3 is 14 residues long. These data belong to a study of cytomegalovirus exposure and HLA in healthy donors. TCRdb keeps only in-frame clones here, not all; method: immunoSEQ multiplex PCR. This table has 300,000 to 450,000 clones, roughly 89% appearing once. The chain is built from TRBV30 and TRBJ2-5; 12 bases are shared with TRBD2. This sequence was found in a woman under 30 in good health and CMV-seronegative. The source material was PBMCs. CDR3 in DNA: TGTGCCTGGGCGGGACTAGCGGGTTTCGAGACCCAGTACTTC. Translating it yields CAWAGLAGFETQYF. Variable domain in full (rest from reference TRBV30 and TRBJ2-5): SQTIHQWPATLVQPVGSPLSLECTVEGTSNPNLYWYRQAAGRGLQLLFYSVGIGQISSEVPQNLSASRPQDRQFILSSKKLLLSDSGFYLCAWAGLAGFETQYFGPGTRLLVL.